The sequence of this T cell receptor beta chain was determined in a study of T cell changes during pregnancy in multiple sclerosis. Sequencing was performed with immunoSEQ multiplex PCR; in TCRdb, only in-frame clones are kept and a portion is missing. This table holds just under 80,000 clones, 80% to 95% found once. This clonotype was obtained from a female donor in good health, enrolled as a control in a pregnancy study. The sample in question was peripheral blood, obtained in the second trimester of pregnancy.

Here the CDR3 reads CASNPGGAGADTQYF. CDR3 coding DNA: TGTGCCAGCAACCCGGGGGGGGCGGGCGCAGATACGCAGTATTTT. The chain carries TRBV9 and TRBJ2-3; 8 bases line up with TRBD2. The length of the CDR3 is 15 residues. V was pared by 6 bases and J by 4 bases, with 10 bases of the junction left unmatched. Germline loops: CDR1 SGDLS, CDR2 YYNGEE.